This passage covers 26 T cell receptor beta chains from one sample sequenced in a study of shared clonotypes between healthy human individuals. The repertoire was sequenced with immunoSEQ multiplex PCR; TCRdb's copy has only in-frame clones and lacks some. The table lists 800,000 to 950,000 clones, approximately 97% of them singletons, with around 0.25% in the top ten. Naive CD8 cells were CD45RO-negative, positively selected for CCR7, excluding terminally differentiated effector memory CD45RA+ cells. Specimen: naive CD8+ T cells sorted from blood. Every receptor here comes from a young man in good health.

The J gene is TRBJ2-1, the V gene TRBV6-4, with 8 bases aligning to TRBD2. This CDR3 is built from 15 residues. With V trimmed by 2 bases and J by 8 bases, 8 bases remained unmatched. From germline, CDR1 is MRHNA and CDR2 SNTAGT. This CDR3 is CASSDREGPLYEQFF. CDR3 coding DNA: TGTGCCAGCAGTGACCGGGAGGGCCCTCTCTATGAGCAGTTCTTC.

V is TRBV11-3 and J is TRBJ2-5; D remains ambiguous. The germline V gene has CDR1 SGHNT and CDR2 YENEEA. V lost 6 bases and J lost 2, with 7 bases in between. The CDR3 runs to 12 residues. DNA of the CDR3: TGTGCCAGCAGTCAAGGACAAGAGACCCAGTACTTC. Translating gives CASSQGQETQYF.

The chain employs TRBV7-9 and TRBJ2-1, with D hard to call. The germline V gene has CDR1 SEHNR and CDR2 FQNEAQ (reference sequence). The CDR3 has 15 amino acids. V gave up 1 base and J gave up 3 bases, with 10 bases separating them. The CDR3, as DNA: TGTGCCAGCAGCTTAGTACAGCGCTACTACAATGAGCAGTTCTTC. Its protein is CASSLVQRYYNEQFF.

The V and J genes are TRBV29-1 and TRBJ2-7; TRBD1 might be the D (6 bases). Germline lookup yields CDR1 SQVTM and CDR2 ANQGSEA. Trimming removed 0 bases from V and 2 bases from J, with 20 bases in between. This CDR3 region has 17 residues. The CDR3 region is CSVEDPGQQGGPYEQYF. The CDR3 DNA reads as TGCAGCGTTGAAGATCCAGGACAGCAAGGCGGGCCCTACGAGCAGTACTTC.

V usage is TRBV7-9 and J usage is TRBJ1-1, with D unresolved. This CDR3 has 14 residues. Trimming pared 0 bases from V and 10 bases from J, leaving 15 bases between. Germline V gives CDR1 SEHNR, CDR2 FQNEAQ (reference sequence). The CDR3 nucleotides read TGTGCCAGCAGCTTAGCAAGCCCGGCGGTGAGAGCTTTCTTT. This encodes CASSLASPAVRAFF.

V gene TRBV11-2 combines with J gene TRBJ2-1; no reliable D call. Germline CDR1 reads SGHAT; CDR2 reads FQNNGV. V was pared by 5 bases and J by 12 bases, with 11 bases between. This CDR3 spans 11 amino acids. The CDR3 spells CASSPPGAQFF. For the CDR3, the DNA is TGTGCCAGCAGCCCCCCGGGCGCGCAGTTCTTC.

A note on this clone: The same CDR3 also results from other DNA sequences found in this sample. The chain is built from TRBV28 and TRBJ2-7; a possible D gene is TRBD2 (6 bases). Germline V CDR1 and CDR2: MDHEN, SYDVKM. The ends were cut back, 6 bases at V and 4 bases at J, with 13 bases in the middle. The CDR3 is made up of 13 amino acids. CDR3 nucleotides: TGTGCCAGCAGCCCCCCCGCGGGGTACGAGCAGTACTTC. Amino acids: CASSPPAGYEQYF.

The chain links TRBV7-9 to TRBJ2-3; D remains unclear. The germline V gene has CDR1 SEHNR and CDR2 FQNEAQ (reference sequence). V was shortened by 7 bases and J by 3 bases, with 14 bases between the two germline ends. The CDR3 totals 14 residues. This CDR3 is CASIKGIRTDTQYF. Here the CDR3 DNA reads TGTGCCAGCATTAAGGGCATAAGGACAGATACGCAGTATTTT.

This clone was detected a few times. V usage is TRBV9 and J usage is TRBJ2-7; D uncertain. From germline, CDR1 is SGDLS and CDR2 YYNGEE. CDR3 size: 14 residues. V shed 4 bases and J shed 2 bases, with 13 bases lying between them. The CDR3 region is CASSPEWNPYEQYF. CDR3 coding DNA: TGTGCCAGCAGCCCAGAGTGGAACCCCTACGAGCAGTACTTC. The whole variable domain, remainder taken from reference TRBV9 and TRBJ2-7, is DSGVTQTPKHLITATGQRVTLRCSPRSGDLSVYWYQQSLDQGLQFLIQYYNGEERAKGNILERFSAQQFPDLHSELNLSSLELGDSALYFCASSPEWNPYEQYFGPGTRLTVT.

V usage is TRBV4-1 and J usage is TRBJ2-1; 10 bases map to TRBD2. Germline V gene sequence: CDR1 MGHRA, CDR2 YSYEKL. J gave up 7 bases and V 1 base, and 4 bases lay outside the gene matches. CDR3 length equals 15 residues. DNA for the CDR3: TGCGCCAGCAGCCAAGTTGCTAGCGGGAGTAATGAGCAGTTCTTC. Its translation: CASSQVASGSNEQFF.

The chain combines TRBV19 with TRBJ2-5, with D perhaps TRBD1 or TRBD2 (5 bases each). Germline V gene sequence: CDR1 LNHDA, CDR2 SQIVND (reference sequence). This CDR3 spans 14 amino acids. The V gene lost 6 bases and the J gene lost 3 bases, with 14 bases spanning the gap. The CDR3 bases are TGTGCCAGTAGCTGGGACGGAATGAAAGAGACCCAGTACTTC. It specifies CASSWDGMKETQYF.

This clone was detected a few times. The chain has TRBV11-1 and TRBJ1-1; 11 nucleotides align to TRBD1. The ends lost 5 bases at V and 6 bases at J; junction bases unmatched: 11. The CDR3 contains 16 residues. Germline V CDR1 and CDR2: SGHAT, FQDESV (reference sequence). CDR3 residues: CASSLGTGGSLAEAFF. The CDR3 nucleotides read TGTGCCAGCAGCCTCGGGACAGGGGGGAGTCTCGCTGAAGCTTTCTTT.

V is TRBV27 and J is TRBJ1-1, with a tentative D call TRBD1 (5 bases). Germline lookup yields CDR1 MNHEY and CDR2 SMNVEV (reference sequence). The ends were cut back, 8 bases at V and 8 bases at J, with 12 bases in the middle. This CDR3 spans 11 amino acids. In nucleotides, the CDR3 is TGTGCCAGCTGCCAAGGGGCCGAAGCTTTCTTT. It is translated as CASCQGAEAFF.

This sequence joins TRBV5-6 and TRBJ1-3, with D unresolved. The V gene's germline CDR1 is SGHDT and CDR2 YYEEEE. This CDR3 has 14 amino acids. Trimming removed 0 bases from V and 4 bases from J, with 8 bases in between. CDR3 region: CASSLELGGNTIYF. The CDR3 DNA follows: TGTGCCAGCAGCTTGGAACTGGGAGGAAACACCATATATTTT.

Here the CDR3 reads CASRSQGAVAGELFF. The CDR3 DNA sequence: TGTGCCAGCAGGTCTCAGGGGGCTGTCGCCGGGGAGCTGTTTTTT. V usage is TRBV6-1 and J usage is TRBJ2-2; 8 bases line up with TRBD1. Germline V gives CDR1 MNHNS, CDR2 SASEGT. The CDR3 spans 15 residues. The V gene end was trimmed by 6 bases and the J gene end by 6 bases; junction bases not matched to a gene: 9.

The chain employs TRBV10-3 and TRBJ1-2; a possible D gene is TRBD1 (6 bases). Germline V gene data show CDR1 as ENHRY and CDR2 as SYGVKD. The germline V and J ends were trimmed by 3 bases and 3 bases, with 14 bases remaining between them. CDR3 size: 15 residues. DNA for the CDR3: TGTGCCATCAGTGAATCGGTGGGGGCGTACTATGGCTACACCTTC. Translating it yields CAISESVGAYYGYTF.

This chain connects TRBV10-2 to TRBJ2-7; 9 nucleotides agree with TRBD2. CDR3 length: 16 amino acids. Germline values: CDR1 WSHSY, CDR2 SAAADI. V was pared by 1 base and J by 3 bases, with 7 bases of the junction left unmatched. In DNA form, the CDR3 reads TGCGCCAGCAGTGAGTGGGGGCGGGAGGGCCTCTACGAGCAGTACTTC. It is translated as CASSEWGREGLYEQYF.

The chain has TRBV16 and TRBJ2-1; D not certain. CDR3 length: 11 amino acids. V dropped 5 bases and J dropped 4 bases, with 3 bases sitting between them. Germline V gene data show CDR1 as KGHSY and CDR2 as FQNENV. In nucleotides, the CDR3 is TGTGCCAGCAGCTCGTACAATGAGCAGTTCTTC. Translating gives CASSSYNEQFF.

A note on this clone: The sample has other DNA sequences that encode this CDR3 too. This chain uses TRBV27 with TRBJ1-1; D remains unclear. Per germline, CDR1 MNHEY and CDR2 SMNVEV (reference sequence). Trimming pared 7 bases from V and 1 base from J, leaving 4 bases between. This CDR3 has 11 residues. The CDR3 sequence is CASIGNTEAFF. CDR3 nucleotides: TGTGCCAGCATTGGGAACACTGAAGCTTTCTTT.

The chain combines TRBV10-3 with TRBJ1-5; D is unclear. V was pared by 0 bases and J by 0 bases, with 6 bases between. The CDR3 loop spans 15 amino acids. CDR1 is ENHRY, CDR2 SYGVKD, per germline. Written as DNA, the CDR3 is TGTGCCATCAGTGAGTCAATGGTTAGCAATCAGCCCCAGCATTTT. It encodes CAISESMVSNQPQHF.

CDR3 residues: CASSLGGVEQYF. As DNA, the CDR3 is TGTGCCAGCAGCTTGGGAGGCGTTGAGCAGTACTTC. This sequence joins TRBV5-5 and TRBJ2-7; the D is unclear. The CDR3 covers 12 residues. The germline V gene has CDR1 SGHKS and CDR2 YYEKEE (reference sequence). With 0 bases removed from V and 7 bases from J, the gap between germline ends came to 8 bases.

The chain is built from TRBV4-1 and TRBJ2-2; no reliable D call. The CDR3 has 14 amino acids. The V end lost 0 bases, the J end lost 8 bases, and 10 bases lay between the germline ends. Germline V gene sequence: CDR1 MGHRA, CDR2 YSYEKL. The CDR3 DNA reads TGCGCCAGCAGCCAAGATCCAAACGTTGGGGAGCTGTTTTTT. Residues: CASSQDPNVGELFF.

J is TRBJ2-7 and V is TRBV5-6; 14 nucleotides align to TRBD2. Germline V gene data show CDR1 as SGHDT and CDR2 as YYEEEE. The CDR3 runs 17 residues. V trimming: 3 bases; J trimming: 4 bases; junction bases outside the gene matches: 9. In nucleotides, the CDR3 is TGTGCCAGCAGCTCGGGACTAGCGGGAGCCAGAAGTTACGAGCAGTACTTC. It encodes CASSSGLAGARSYEQYF.

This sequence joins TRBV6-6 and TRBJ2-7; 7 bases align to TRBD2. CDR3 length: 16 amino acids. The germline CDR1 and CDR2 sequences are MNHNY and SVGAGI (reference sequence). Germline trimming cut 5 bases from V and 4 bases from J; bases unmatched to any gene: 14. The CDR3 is CASSPRWVSGLYEQYF. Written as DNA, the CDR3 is TGTGCCAGCAGTCCTCGATGGGTTAGCGGGCTTTACGAGCAGTACTTC.

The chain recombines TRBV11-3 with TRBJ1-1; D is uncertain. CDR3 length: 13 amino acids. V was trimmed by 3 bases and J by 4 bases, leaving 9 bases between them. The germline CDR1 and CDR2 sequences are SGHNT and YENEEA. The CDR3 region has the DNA TGTGCCAGCAGCTTCGGGGAGGGCACTGAAGCTTTCTTT. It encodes CASSFGEGTEAFF.

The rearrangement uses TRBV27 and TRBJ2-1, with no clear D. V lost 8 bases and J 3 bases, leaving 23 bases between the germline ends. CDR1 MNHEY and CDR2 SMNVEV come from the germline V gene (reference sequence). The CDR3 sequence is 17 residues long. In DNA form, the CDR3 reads TGTGCCAGCCGACGGAATACACAAAGGTCCATCTACAATGAGCAGTTCTTC. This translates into CASRRNTQRSIYNEQFF.